A single sample gave rise to the 19 T cell receptor beta chains below, sequenced in a study of blood T cell repertoires in COVID-19. Sequencing was performed with immunoSEQ multiplex PCR; in TCRdb, only in-frame clones are kept and a portion is missing. Among about 140,000 clones, 77% were seen once, and the ten largest hold more than 8.5%. Sequencing input: peripheral blood. These receptors came from a woman aged 45-60 years with active or convalescent COVID-19.

V gene TRBV2 combines with J gene TRBJ1-4; D is undetermined. V lost 0 bases to trimming and J lost 9 bases, with 11 bases between them. The CDR3 loop spans 14 amino acids. In germline, CDR1 is SNHLY, CDR2 FYNNEI. The CDR3 region is CASSEAGSAQKLFF. CDR3 nucleotide sequence: TGTGCCAGCAGTGAAGCGGGCAGTGCCCAAAAACTGTTTTTT.

The chain links TRBV19 to TRBJ2-2; unclear D gene. V was pared by 10 bases and J by 4 bases, with 13 bases between. Germline CDR1 is LNHDA and CDR2 is SQIVND (reference sequence). This CDR3 spans 13 amino acids. CDR3 bases: TGTGCCACCAAAAGGTCGGGCACCGGGGAGCTGTTTTTT. It specifies CATKRSGTGELFF.

This sequence joins TRBV2 and TRBJ2-3, with D possibly being TRBD2 (6 bases). CDR1 is SNHLY, CDR2 FYNNEI, per germline. Trimming removed 9 bases at V and 2 bases at J, with 18 bases between. The CDR3 loop spans 15 amino acids. CDR3 bases: TGTGCCAGAACCGGGACTTCTCTTTCCACAGATACGCAGTATTTT. Amino acid sequence: CARTGTSLSTDTQYF.

This clone turned up a few times. The rearrangement joins TRBV27 to TRBJ1-4, with D maybe TRBD1 (6 bases). The CDR3 has 14 residues. The V end lost 2 bases, the J end lost 8 bases, and 12 bases lay between the germline ends. CDR1 and CDR2 from the germline V gene are MNHEY and SMNVEV (reference sequence). The CDR3 protein is CASSLAGAGEKLFF. CDR3 nucleotides: TGTGCCAGCAGTTTAGCGGGGGCGGGAGAAAAACTGTTTTTT.

The chain is built from TRBV7-9 and TRBJ2-2; D unclear. V was pared by 3 bases and J by 4 bases, with 3 bases between. The CDR3 is 12 amino acids. The germline V gene encodes CDR1 SEHNR and CDR2 FQNEAQ (reference sequence). The CDR3 protein is CASSFVTGELFF. The CDR3 DNA reads as TGTGCCAGCAGCTTCGTCACCGGGGAGCTGTTTTTT.

This chain uses TRBV5-1 with TRBJ1-2; TRBD1 might be the D (5 bases). Between the trimmed V and J ends, which lost 4 bases and 7 bases, there was a span of 17 bases. The CDR3 length is 14 residues. Looked up from germline, CDR1 is SGHRS and CDR2 is YFSETQ. The CDR3 DNA reads TGCGCCAGCAGCGGCGGGAGGGGAGAGGGTGGCTACACCTTC. This encodes CASSGGRGEGGYTF.

The rearrangement joins TRBV4-2 to TRBJ1-4, with TRBD1 identical over 10 bases. This CDR3 is 16 amino acids long. Germline assignment: CDR1 LGHNA and CDR2 YNFKEQ. The junction had 3 bases not matched to a gene; V was cut back by 1 base and J by 4 bases. The CDR3 sequence: CASSQGGTGVNEKLFF. Here the CDR3 DNA reads TGTGCCAGCAGCCAAGGCGGGACAGGGGTTAATGAAAAACTGTTTTTT.

This rearrangement joins TRBV4-3 to TRBJ1-2; 7 bases are shared with TRBD1. Germline V CDR1 and CDR2: LGHNA, YSLEER. This CDR3 has 16 amino acids. Trimming took 0 bases from V and 1 from J; bases not matched to a gene: 5. The CDR3 here is CASSQDWGQNNYGYTF. The CDR3 DNA follows: TGCGCCAGCAGCCAAGATTGGGGACAGAATAACTATGGCTACACCTTC.

The J gene is TRBJ1-1, the V gene TRBV10-2, with a weak D call TRBD1 (5 bases). The V gene lost 2 bases and the J gene lost 1 base, with 5 bases spanning the gap. CDR3 length: 13 residues. Germline values: CDR1 WSHSY, CDR2 SAAADI. The CDR3 bases are TGCGCCAGCAGTGAGACAGGGAACACTGAAGCTTTCTTT. Amino acids: CASSETGNTEAFF.

This clone has just a few counts. The chain links TRBV19 to TRBJ2-1, with a possible D match to TRBD1 (6 bases). This CDR3 has 14 residues. V shed 5 bases and J shed 10 bases, with 18 bases lying between them. Germline V gene lookup returns CDR1 LNHDA and CDR2 SQIVND (reference sequence). The CDR3 region has the DNA TGTGCCAGTAGTTCCAATGGACAGCATGGGGAGCAGTTCTTC. Amino acids: CASSSNGQHGEQFF.

The V and J genes are TRBV5-8 and TRBJ1-5; 7 nucleotides agree with TRBD1. CDR3 length: 16 residues. Germline-derived CDR1 and CDR2 are SGHTS and YDEGEE. V lost 0 bases to trimming and J lost 1 base; unmatched junction nucleotides: 4. The CDR3 DNA reads TGTGCCAGCAGCTTGGAGGAGGGGGCGAGCAATCAGCCCCAGCATTTT. It specifies CASSLEEGASNQPQHF.

The gene calls are TRBV3-1 (or the pseudogene TRBV3-2) and TRBJ2-7; D call uncertain. This CDR3 is 13 amino acids long. Per germline, CDR1 LGHDT and CDR2 YNNKEL (reference sequence). The V end lost 0 bases, the J end lost 3 bases, and 6 bases lay between the germline ends. Written as DNA, the CDR3 is TGTGCCAGCAGCCAAGACGTTGTCTACGAGCAGTACTTC. Translating it yields CASSQDVVYEQYF.

CDR3 sequence (DNA): TGTGCCAGTAGTAAGGCAGGGGGCCAGCCCCAGCATTTT. Its protein is CASSKAGGQPQHF. The rearrangement uses TRBV19 and TRBJ1-5, with 8 bases that match TRBD1. This CDR3 comprises 13 residues. The junction had 3 bases not matched to a gene; V was cut back by 4 bases and J by 7 bases. Germline CDR1 LNHDA, CDR2 SQIVND (reference sequence). Using reference TRBV19 and TRBJ1-5 for the parts outside the CDR3, the full variable domain is DGGITQSPKYLFRKEGQNVTLSCEQNLNHDAMYWYRQDPGQGLRLIYYSQIVNDFQKGDIAEGYSVSREKKESFPLTVTSAQKNPTAFYLCASSKAGGQPQHFGDGTRLSIL.

The chain couples TRBV7-2 to TRBJ2-2; the match to TRBD1 covers 7 bases. CDR1 is SGHTA and CDR2 is FQGNSA in the germline V gene. Unmatched junction bases numbered 4, after V lost 3 bases and J lost 0 bases. The CDR3 has 16 amino acids. In nucleotides, the CDR3 is TGTGCCAGCAGCTTGACCGGACAGGCGAACACCGGGGAGCTGTTTTTT. It is translated as CASSLTGQANTGELFF. Full variable domain (outside the CDR3, taken from reference TRBV7-2 and TRBJ2-2): GAGVSQSPSNKVTEKGKDVELRCDPISGHTALYWYRQSLGQGLEFLIYFQGNSAPDKSGLPSDRFSAERTGGSVSTLTIQRTQQEDSAVYLCASSLTGQANTGELFFGEGSRLTVL.

As regards this clone: A read error may produce the germline difference seen at one junction end. The chain uses TRBV6-2 or TRBV6-3 and TRBJ1-2; 7 nucleotides agree with TRBD1. The germline gives CDR1 MNHEY, CDR2 SVGEGT. The CDR3 has 14 residues. The CDR3 spells CVSSYSTGYYGYTF. The CDR3 DNA follows: TGTGTCAGCAGTTACTCGACAGGGTACTATGGCTACACCTTC.

The sample holds a few counts of this clone. CDR3: CASSWGRRNTEAFF. The CDR3 DNA reads TGTGCCAGCAGCTGGGGGCGCAGGAACACTGAAGCTTTCTTT. This chain uses TRBV7-2 with TRBJ1-1, with D perhaps TRBD1 (6 bases). CDR3 size: 14 residues. CDR1 and CDR2 (germline): SGHTA, FQGNSA. V was cut by 4 bases and J by 1 base, with 10 bases left in between.

This clone appeared once. J is TRBJ1-2 and V is TRBV7-3, with 10 nucleotides matching TRBD1. Germline V gene lookup returns CDR1 SGHTA and CDR2 FQGTGA. V was clipped by 6 bases and J by 4 bases; unmatched bases: 8. The CDR3 extends over 15 amino acids. CDR3 in DNA: TGTGCCAGCAGAGATCCGGGACAGGGGTCCTATGGCTACACCTTC. This sequence encodes CASRDPGQGSYGYTF.

Here the CDR3 reads CASSHFDEQYF. DNA of the CDR3: TGTGCCAGCAGCCATTTCGACGAGCAGTACTTC. The chain has TRBV7-8 and TRBJ2-7; D not resolved. With 5 bases removed from V and 5 bases from J, the gap between germline ends came to 7 bases. The CDR3 loop spans 11 amino acids. In germline, CDR1 is SGHVS, CDR2 FQNEAQ.

The chain links TRBV6-2 or TRBV6-3 to TRBJ2-1; 7 bases are a match to TRBD1. Trimming took 5 bases from V and 9 from J; bases not matched to a gene: 4. The CDR3 is made up of 12 amino acids. Germline CDR1 and CDR2: MNHEY and SVGEGT. The CDR3 sequence is CASSQAGGEQFF. Here the CDR3 DNA reads TGTGCCAGCAGTCAAGCAGGGGGTGAGCAGTTCTTC.